Listed here are 20 T cell receptor beta chains from one sample, sequenced in a study of OX40 agonist ivuxolimab in advanced cancers. The method was immunoSEQ multiplex PCR; TCRdb's version includes in-frame clones alone and lacks a portion of them. The data show under 25,000 clones, with 80% to 85% seen just once and approximately 3.9% held by the top ten. The specimen was CD4+ or CD8+ T cells sorted from blood, collected in a trial of the OX40 agonist ivuxolimab. These receptors were taken from an adult with an advanced solid tumor such as melanoma, head and neck, liver or kidney cancer.

This clone was recorded a few times. The gene calls are TRBV5-4 and TRBJ1-1; weak D call: TRBD1 (6 bases). V was trimmed by 4 bases and J by 0 bases, leaving 10 bases between them. The CDR3 has 14 amino acids. Germline CDR1 is SGHNT and CDR2 is YYREEE (reference sequence). The CDR3 region is CASSVQGLNTEAFF. In DNA form, the CDR3 reads TGTGCCAGCAGCGTCCAGGGGCTGAACACTGAAGCTTTCTTT.

This sequence joins TRBV7-2 and TRBJ2-3; TRBD2 agrees at 8 bases. The CDR3 runs 16 residues. The ends lost 5 bases at V and 4 bases at J; junction bases unmatched: 11. The germline gives CDR1 SGHTA, CDR2 FQGNSA. Here the CDR3 reads CASSLSGTRSSDTQYF. The CDR3 nucleotides are TGTGCCAGCAGCCTCTCCGGGACTAGATCTTCAGATACGCAGTATTTT. The complete variable domain, with remaining parts taken from reference TRBV7-2 and TRBJ2-3, reads GAGVSQSPSNKVTEKGKDVELRCDPISGHTALYWYRQSLGQGLEFLIYFQGNSAPDKSGLPSDRFSAERTGGSVSTLTIQRTQQEDSAVYLCASSLSGTRSSDTQYFGPGTRLTVL.

The genes are TRBV7-9 and TRBJ2-5; 7 nucleotides line up with TRBD2. After removal of 5 bases from V and 5 bases from J, the junction contained 5 bases not matched to a gene. Germline V CDR1 and CDR2: SEHNR, FQNEAQ (reference sequence). The CDR3 covers 13 residues. The CDR3 coding sequence is TGTGCCAGCAGCCCCCAGGGAGGGGAGACCCAGTACTTC. This gives the protein CASSPQGGETQYF.

This clone was recorded once. V usage is TRBV2 and J usage is TRBJ2-3; D not certain. V dropped 9 bases and J dropped 4 bases, with 11 bases sitting between them. This CDR3 is built from 12 residues. The V gene's germline CDR1 is SNHLY and CDR2 FYNNEI. CDR3 residues: CARTIGSDTQYF. CDR3 DNA: TGTGCCAGGACCATTGGGTCAGATACGCAGTATTTT.

The rearrangement uses TRBV5-6 and TRBJ1-5; no reliable D call. The germline V and J ends were trimmed by 5 bases and 1 base, with 13 bases remaining between them. This CDR3 is 15 amino acids long. Per the germline V gene, CDR1 is SGHDT and CDR2 is YYEEEE. The chain's CDR3 is CASSQGATSNQPQHF. CDR3 bases: TGTGCCAGCAGTCAAGGCGCAACGAGCAATCAGCCCCAGCATTTT.

J is TRBJ2-7 and V is TRBV7-2, with D tentatively TRBD1 (5 bases). Germline V gene data show CDR1 as SGHTA and CDR2 as FQGNSA. This CDR3 contains 15 residues. Trimming left V 1 base short and J 4 bases short, with 14 bases between. CDR3: CASSLDGHRAYEQYF. CDR3 nucleotide sequence: TGTGCCAGCAGCTTAGACGGACACCGGGCATACGAGCAGTACTTC.

This clone was observed a handful of times. This chain connects TRBV4-2 to TRBJ2-1; D is undetermined. The V gene's germline CDR1 is LGHNA and CDR2 YNFKEQ. The CDR3 length is 15 residues. V dropped 0 bases and J dropped 2 bases, with 8 bases sitting between them. The CDR3 DNA follows: TGTGCCAGCAGCCAAGAGGCAAATGCCTACAATGAGCAGTTCTTC. Protein sequence: CASSQEANAYNEQFF.

This clone has just a few counts. The V gene is TRBV5-4, the J gene TRBJ2-7; tentative D call: TRBD1 (6 bases). The germline gives CDR1 SGHNT, CDR2 YYREEE (reference sequence). The V gene lost 4 bases and the J gene lost 6 bases, with 14 bases spanning the gap. The CDR3 loop spans 13 amino acids. The CDR3 reads CASSRTGIGEQYF. CDR3 bases: TGTGCCAGCAGCCGTACAGGGATCGGCGAGCAGTACTTC.

This clone appeared a few times. The V and J genes are TRBV28 and TRBJ2-7; 7 positions agree with TRBD2. CDR1 is MDHEN and CDR2 is SYDVKM in the germline V gene. V shed 5 bases and J 5 bases; nucleotides not matched to a gene: 12. The CDR3 is 15 residues long. This CDR3 is CASSPLLGGIHEQYF. CDR3 in DNA: TGTGCCAGCAGTCCCCTTCTCGGGGGGATCCACGAGCAGTACTTC.

The sample holds one count of this clone. This chain's CDR3 is CASSYSSTGELFF. The CDR3, as DNA: TGTGCCAGCAGTTACTCAAGCACCGGGGAGCTGTTTTTT. The J gene is TRBJ2-2, the V gene TRBV6-5; D call uncertain. The V gene's germline CDR1 is MNHEY and CDR2 SVGAGI. This CDR3 comprises 13 residues. The germline V and J ends were trimmed by 0 bases and 4 bases, with 3 bases remaining between them.

V is TRBV7-9 and J is TRBJ2-2; a possible D gene is TRBD2 (6 bases). The germline CDR1 and CDR2 sequences are SEHNR and FQNEAQ (reference sequence). V was pared by 1 base and J by 4 bases, with 13 bases between. The CDR3 loop spans 16 amino acids. The CDR3 loop reads CASSLGGSGSTGELFF. In nucleotides, the CDR3 is TGTGCCAGCAGCTTAGGTGGTAGCGGCTCCACCGGGGAGCTGTTTTTT. The full variable domain, completed using reference TRBV7-9 and TRBJ2-2, is DTGVSQNPRHKITKRGQNVTFRCDPISEHNRLYWYRQTLGQGPEFLTYFQNEAQLEKSRLLSDRFSAERPKGSFSTLEIQRTEQGDSAMYLCASSLGGSGSTGELFFGEGSRLTVL.

This chain links TRBV10-3 with TRBJ1-5, with D unresolved. The V end lost 4 bases, the J end lost 0 bases, and 7 bases lay between the germline ends. The CDR3 is made up of 14 amino acids. CDR1 ENHRY and CDR2 SYGVKD come from the germline V gene. The CDR3 here is CAISAGDSNQPQHF. The CDR3 DNA follows: TGTGCCATCAGTGCCGGAGATAGCAATCAGCCCCAGCATTTT.

The rearrangement links TRBV5-4 to TRBJ1-1, with 10 bases lining up with TRBD1. Germline-derived CDR1 and CDR2 are SGHNT and YYREEE (reference sequence). The CDR3 has 15 residues. Trimming at V came to 0 bases and at J to 5 bases, leaving 4 bases not matched to a gene. The DNA for the CDR3 is TGTGCCAGCAGCTTGGGGGACAGGGGTGGGACTGAAGCTTTCTTT. Translated: CASSLGDRGGTEAFF.

The genes are TRBV29-1 and TRBJ2-2; TRBD2 agrees at 10 bases. Unmatched junction bases numbered 5, after V lost 6 bases and J lost 7 bases. Germline loops: CDR1 SQVTM, CDR2 ANQGSEA. This CDR3 region has 13 residues. In DNA form, the CDR3 reads TGCAGCGTAGCCGGGACTAGCGTCGGGGAGCTGTTTTTT. Amino acids: CSVAGTSVGELFF.

The rearrangement joins TRBV7-9 to TRBJ2-3; TRBD2 matches 9 bases. V was clipped by 4 bases and J by 4 bases; unmatched bases: 12. Germline CDR1 reads SEHNR; CDR2 reads FQNEAQ (reference sequence). This CDR3 region has 17 residues. Here the CDR3 reads CASSWGRAGGGPDTQYF. CDR3 nucleotides: TGTGCCAGCAGCTGGGGCCGAGCGGGAGGCGGCCCAGATACGCAGTATTTT.

This chain connects TRBV4-3 to TRBJ1-1; TRBD1 matches at 7 bases. Germline V gene sequence: CDR1 LGHNA, CDR2 YSLEER. The CDR3 is made up of 16 amino acids. Unmatched junction bases numbered 9, after V lost 4 bases and J lost 1 base. This CDR3 is CASSPGKGQRNTEAFF. In DNA, the CDR3 is TGCGCCAGCAGCCCAGGTAAGGGACAGCGGAACACTGAAGCTTTCTTT.

The CDR3 loop is CASRLAAYNEQFF. CDR3 sequence (DNA): TGTGCCAGCAGGCTAGCGGCCTACAATGAGCAGTTCTTC. The V call is TRBV6-5, the J call TRBJ2-1; 7 bases are a match to TRBD2. The ends lost 6 bases at V and 2 bases at J; junction bases unmatched: 1. The germline V gene has CDR1 MNHEY and CDR2 SVGAGI. The CDR3 is 13 amino acids.

The CDR3 sequence is CASSQGRGSGETQYF. The CDR3 DNA reads as TGCGCCAGCAGCCAGGGGCGGGGGTCAGGAGAGACCCAGTACTTC. This sequence joins TRBV5-1 and TRBJ2-5, with D possibly matching TRBD2 (7 bases). Trimming removed 4 bases at V and 4 bases at J, with 17 bases between. The germline V gene has CDR1 SGHRS and CDR2 YFSETQ. CDR3 length: 15 residues.

The chain has TRBV2 and TRBJ1-6; 8 bases match TRBD1. This CDR3 region has 15 residues. With V trimmed by 2 bases and J by 7 bases, 4 bases remained unmatched. CDR1 and CDR2 (germline): SNHLY, FYNNEI. The CDR3 spells CASSEQGARNSPLHF. The CDR3 DNA reads as TGTGCCAGCAGTGAACAGGGGGCGCGGAATTCACCCCTCCACTTT.

This clone has only one observation. V gene TRBV28 combines with J gene TRBJ1-1, with D possibly matching TRBD1 (6 bases). Trimming stripped 8 bases from V and 6 bases from J, with 22 bases between. Looked up from germline, CDR1 is MDHEN and CDR2 is SYDVKM. The CDR3 contains 15 residues. Here the CDR3 reads CASGLGGAGSAEAFF. Here the CDR3 DNA reads TGTGCCAGCGGATTGGGGGGGGCTGGGTCGGCTGAAGCTTTCTTT.